These 28 T cell receptor beta chains were all obtained from the same sample, sequenced in a study of T cell repertoires in cytomegalovirus infection. Via MiXCR, TCRdb re-called the reads, giving one row per CDR3 protein. Counted here are hundreds of thousands of distinct CDR3 sequences, more than 20% occurring once; the ten biggest clones make up roughly 8%. Sequencing was carried out using CD8+ T cells from PBMCs. Receptors originate from a human donor in good health (CMV status not recorded). Some clones in this sample may be carry-over from other donors' samples.

V usage is TRBV28 and J usage is TRBJ1-2, with D uncertain. The V gene's germline CDR1 is MDHEN and CDR2 SYDVKM. The CDR3 has 15 amino acids. Trimming shortened V by 5 bases and J by 1 base, and 14 bases separated the two germline ends. This CDR3 is CASSHSVAGNYGYTF. The CDR3 DNA reads as TGTGCCAGCAGTCATAGTGTAGCAGGTAACTATGGCTACACCTTC.

This clonotype has ten or more counts. The chain has TRBV7-8 and TRBJ1-4; the D gene is possibly TRBD1 (5 bases). Germline CDR1 SGHVS, CDR2 FQNEAQ. The CDR3 sequence is 16 residues long. Trimming took off 5 bases at V and 2 bases at J, with 15 bases between the two ends. The DNA for the CDR3 is TGTGCCAGCAGCCCCCCCCGCTACAGGACTAATGAAAAACTGTTTTTT. This codes for CASSPPRYRTNEKLFF.

This clonotype was found many times. The chain employs TRBV12-3 or TRBV12-4 and TRBJ2-1; D tentatively fits TRBD1 or TRBD2 (6 bases each). The CDR3 extends over 14 amino acids. V was cut by 3 bases and J by 7 bases, with 13 bases left in between. The CDR3 loop reads CASSFGGPENEQFF. In DNA form, the CDR3 reads TGTGCCAGCAGTTTTGGGGGGCCAGAGAATGAGCAGTTCTTC.

CDR3 bases: TGCAGTGCTAGTACGCAGGAGACTGGAAACACCATATATTTT. Amino acids: CSASTQETGNTIYF. The rearrangement links TRBV20-1 to TRBJ1-3; no clear D gene. V was shortened by 3 bases and J by 2 bases, with 11 bases between the two germline ends. The CDR3 covers 14 residues. Germline lookup yields CDR1 DFQATT and CDR2 SNEGSKA (reference sequence).

This clonotype was counted a few times. This sequence joins TRBV29-1 and TRBJ1-2; D remains unclear. Looked up from germline, CDR1 is SQVTM and CDR2 is ANQGSEA. V lost 4 bases, J lost 6 bases, and 18 bases lay in between. The CDR3 extends over 14 amino acids. The CDR3 nucleotides are TGCAGCGTTGGGTCCGGGCCTGAGCGTAATGGCTACACCTTC. Translation: CSVGSGPERNGYTF.

This clonotype has a count of ten or more. J is TRBJ1-1 and V is TRBV5-6; TRBD1 agrees at 7 bases. This CDR3 region has 16 residues. The germline CDR1 and CDR2 sequences are SGHDT and YYEEEE. After removal of 3 bases from V and 3 bases from J, the junction contained 11 bases not matched to a gene. The CDR3 spells CASSYPQGGMHTEAFF. CDR3 nucleotide sequence: TGTGCCAGCAGCTATCCCCAGGGGGGCATGCACACTGAAGCTTTCTTT. Using reference TRBV5-6 and TRBJ1-1 for the parts outside the CDR3, the full variable domain is DAGVTQSPTHLIKTRGQQVTLRCSPKSGHDTVSWYQQALGQGPQFIFQYYEEEERQRGNFPDRFSGHQFPNYSSELNVNALLLGDSALYLCASSYPQGGMHTEAFFGQGTRLTVV.

For this clonotype: The junction shows a germline mismatch at one end, possibly a read error. This chain joins TRBV15 and TRBJ1-1; TRBD1 aligns across 7 bases. Germline assignment: CDR1 LNHNV and CDR2 YYDKDF (reference sequence). The CDR3 spans 15 residues. The CDR3 bases are TGTGCCACCAACAGAGATAGGGGGCCAAACACTGAAGCTTTCTTT. It is translated as CATNRDRGPNTEAFF.

The V and J genes are TRBV6-2 or TRBV6-3 and TRBJ1-4, with TRBD1 identical over 8 bases. The length of the CDR3 is 14 residues. V shed 7 bases and J 5 bases; nucleotides not matched to a gene: 6. Germline V gene data show CDR1 as MNHEY and CDR2 as SVGEGT. CDR3 protein: CASTSGTGNEKLFF. The CDR3 DNA reads TGTGCCAGCACCTCCGGGACAGGAAATGAAAAACTGTTTTTT.

This clonotype has at least ten counts. The chain uses TRBV7-9 and TRBJ1-1; TRBD1 matches 9 bases. The germline V gene encodes CDR1 SEHNR and CDR2 FQNEAQ (reference sequence). The CDR3 runs 16 residues. V gave up 4 bases and J gave up 4 bases; unmatched junction bases: 10. The CDR3 loop is CASSSLTGGASTEAFF. Here the CDR3 DNA reads TGTGCCAGCAGCTCTCTAACAGGGGGCGCTTCCACTGAAGCTTTCTTT.

Note on this clonotype: A read error may be the cause here, since a much bigger clone is one base away. The chain is built from TRBV7-3 and TRBJ2-3, with D maybe TRBD1 (5 bases). The DNA end is more similar to TRBJ1-5, so the J call may be wrong. CDR1 and CDR2 from the germline V gene are SGHTA and FQGTGA. CDR3 length: 15 residues. In DNA form, the CDR3 reads TGTGCCAGCAGCTCCCTGGCGGGGCCTCTTGCTGGGCAGCATTTT. Amino acids: CASSSLAGPLAGQHF.

This clonotype was detected ten times or more. The V gene is TRBV4-2, the J gene TRBJ2-5; TRBD2 aligns across 12 bases. The germline CDR1 and CDR2 sequences are LGHNA and YNFKEQ. Trimming at V came to 4 bases and at J to 5 bases, leaving 5 bases not matched to a gene. This CDR3 has 15 amino acids. This chain's CDR3 is CASSPLAGGLETQYF. The DNA for the CDR3 is TGTGCCAGCAGCCCGCTAGCGGGGGGGCTTGAGACCCAGTACTTC.

This clonotype was seen a handful of times. The chain has TRBV6-6 and TRBJ2-2, with TRBD2 matching over 9 bases. V lost 6 bases, J lost 2 bases, and 13 bases stayed unmatched. In germline, CDR1 is MNHNY, CDR2 SVGAGI (reference sequence). The CDR3 sequence is 18 residues long. This CDR3 reads CASSPEVAGAPNTGELFF. The CDR3 coding sequence is TGTGCCAGCAGCCCCGAAGTAGCGGGGGCTCCTAACACCGGGGAGCTGTTTTTT.

The table lists this clonotype with many counts. This sequence joins TRBV7-6 and TRBJ2-7, with TRBD1 matching over 7 bases. Trimming removed 2 bases from V and 5 bases from J; junction bases left unmatched: 9. The CDR3 runs 15 residues. Germline V gene data show CDR1 as SGHVS and CDR2 as FNYEAQ. The CDR3 region has the DNA TGTGCCAGCAGCTTAAAAGGGGGCATTTTTAACGAGCAGTACGTC. It yields the protein CASSLKGGIFNEQYV.

Remarks on this clonotype: A much larger clone differs from this one at a single base, so this may be a read error. V gene TRBV7-9 combines with J gene TRBJ2-1, with D possibly TRBD2 on 6 matching bases. In germline, CDR1 is SEHNR, CDR2 FQNEAQ (reference sequence). Trimming took 4 bases from V and 2 from J, leaving 15 bases between them. The CDR3 runs 16 residues. In nucleotides, the CDR3 is TGTGCCAGCAGCTCAGGCGGACTAAACCCCTACAATGAGCAGTTCTTC. Amino acid sequence: CASSSGGLNPYNEQFF.

The V gene is TRBV6-2 or TRBV6-3, the J gene TRBJ2-1; 10 positions match TRBD1. The CDR3 totals 13 residues. V dropped 10 bases and J dropped 10; count of bases not matched to a gene: 10. CDR1 MNHEY and CDR2 SVGEGT come from the germline V gene. CDR3 residues: CATTGQGQKEQFF. The CDR3 bases are TGTGCCACTACGGGACAGGGGCAGAAAGAGCAGTTCTTC.

This clonotype was seen repeatedly, ten times or more. V usage is TRBV7-6 and J usage is TRBJ1-5, with D possibly TRBD1 on 6 matching bases. This CDR3 has 17 amino acids. Per germline, CDR1 SGHVS and CDR2 FNYEAQ. The ends were cut back, 1 base at V and 5 bases at J, with 18 bases in the middle. CDR3 sequence: CASSLGQAQGGDQPQHF. As DNA, the CDR3 is TGTGCCAGCAGCTTAGGCCAAGCACAGGGAGGCGATCAGCCCCAGCATTTT.

The chain has TRBV2 and TRBJ2-7; TRBD1 or TRBD2 may be the D gene (5 bases each). CDR1 SNHLY and CDR2 FYNNEI come from the germline V gene. CDR3 length equals 12 residues. Trimming stripped 6 bases from V and 11 bases from J, with 17 bases between. CDR3 region: CASSPNSREKYV. The CDR3 DNA reads TGTGCCAGCAGCCCCAACAGCAGGGAGAAGTACGTC.

In its sample, this clonotype was seen a few times. V gene TRBV12-3 or TRBV12-4 combines with J gene TRBJ1-1; TRBD1 is a possible D gene (6 bases). The V end was cut by 5 bases, the J end by 7 bases, with 11 bases between. The CDR3 is made up of 12 amino acids. In nucleotides, the CDR3 is TGTGCCAGCAGTACGACAGGCTATGAAGCTTTCTTT. As protein: CASSTTGYEAFF.

This clonotype was seen ten or more times. The V and J genes are TRBV7-2 and TRBJ1-1, with TRBD1 matching 10 bases. Germline lookup yields CDR1 SGHTA and CDR2 FQGNSA. V trimming: 2 bases; J trimming: 0 bases; junction bases outside the gene matches: 6. The CDR3 loop spans 17 amino acids. CDR3 sequence (DNA): TGTGCCAGCAGCTTAACCTCGGGACAGGGGCTGAACACTGAAGCTTTCTTT. Encoded protein: CASSLTSGQGLNTEAFF.

This rearrangement joins TRBV6-6 to TRBJ2-2; the match to TRBD2 covers 11 bases. Germline assignment: CDR1 MNHNY and CDR2 SVGAGI (reference sequence). This CDR3 is 16 amino acids long. The V segment lost 6 bases and the J segment 4 bases; nucleotides outside the gene matches: 7. The CDR3 region is CASRNSGGAVTGELFF. The CDR3 DNA is TGTGCCAGCAGAAATAGCGGGGGGGCTGTCACCGGGGAGCTGTTTTTT.

This clonotype has more than one count but fewer than ten. The V and J genes are TRBV6-2 or TRBV6-3 and TRBJ2-7; D is unresolved. This CDR3 is 14 amino acids long. V lost 5 bases, J lost 3 bases, and 14 bases lay in between. Per the germline V gene, CDR1 is MNHEY and CDR2 is SVGEGT. The CDR3 reads CASSTAYLDYEQYV. CDR3 bases: TGTGCCAGCAGTACGGCCTATTTGGACTACGAGCAGTACGTC.

This clonotype was picked up many times. The rearrangement joins TRBV7-9 to TRBJ2-7; D is perhaps TRBD1 or TRBD2 (5 bases each). CDR1 and CDR2 from the germline V gene are SEHNR and FQNEAQ (reference sequence). The V end lost 5 bases, the J end lost 6 bases, and 17 bases lay between the germline ends. The CDR3 has 14 amino acids. CDR3 sequence: CASSPGAGRGEQYV. The CDR3 DNA sequence: TGTGCCAGCAGCCCCGGCGCAGGGAGAGGCGAGCAGTACGTC.

This clonotype was counted ten times or more. V and J are TRBV28 and TRBJ1-1, with 7 bases matching TRBD1. In germline, CDR1 is MDHEN, CDR2 SYDVKM. This CDR3 has 15 residues. After removal of 2 bases from V and 2 bases from J, the junction contained 5 bases not matched to a gene. DNA for the CDR3: TGTGCCAGCAGTTTAAGACAGGGCCTTAACACTGAAGCTTTCTTT. Amino acids: CASSLRQGLNTEAFF.

This clonotype has only a few counts. The chain carries TRBV7-9 and TRBJ2-5; D is unclear. Germline assignment: CDR1 SEHNR and CDR2 FQNEAQ (reference sequence). This CDR3 spans 14 amino acids. Trimming took off 7 bases at V and 2 bases at J, with 14 bases between the two ends. The CDR3 loop is CASTLEGQQETQYF. The CDR3 nucleotides read TGTGCCAGCACTCTAGAAGGCCAGCAAGAGACCCAGTACTTC.

This clonotype was picked up a small number of times. This chain connects TRBV18 to TRBJ2-7, with TRBD1 matching over 7 bases. Germline lookup yields CDR1 KGHSH and CDR2 LQKENI. The CDR3 runs 13 residues. The V gene end was trimmed by 5 bases and the J gene end by 2 bases; junction bases not matched to a gene: 3. In nucleotides, the CDR3 is TGTGCCAGCTCAGCGACAGGGCCCTACGAGCAGTACGTC. Its protein is CASSATGPYEQYV.

The J gene is TRBJ1-1, the V gene TRBV9; D possibly corresponds to TRBD1 (6 bases). The CDR3 sequence is 17 residues long. Germline V CDR1 and CDR2: SGDLS, YYNGEE. V lost 0 bases and J lost 2, with 17 bases in between. The CDR3 region has the DNA TGTGCCAGCAGCGTAGGCAAGGACAGAAACCCTAACACTGAAGCTTTCTTT. It is translated as CASSVGKDRNPNTEAFF.

The CDR3 nucleotides read TGTGCCAGCAGTTACTCGAGGGGAACCTACGAGCAGTACGTC. This translates into CASSYSRGTYEQYV. V and J are TRBV6-2 or TRBV6-3 and TRBJ2-7; D is tentatively TRBD1 or TRBD2 (5 bases each). V dropped 0 bases and J dropped 2 bases, with 8 bases sitting between them. Per germline, CDR1 MNHEY and CDR2 SVGEGT. The CDR3 length is 14 residues.

This clonotype was counted at least ten times. V gene TRBV7-2 combines with J gene TRBJ2-5; 10 bases line up with TRBD1. Germline trimming cut 4 bases from V and 2 bases from J; bases unmatched to any gene: 4. CDR3 length: 15 amino acids. Germline CDR1 and CDR2: SGHTA and FQGNSA. CDR3 DNA: TGTGCCAGCAGCTCGCGGACAGGGGGGCAAGAGACCCAGTACTTC. Translating it yields CASSSRTGGQETQYF.